A single TCR beta chain is shown here with its context. The CDR3 runs to 11 residues. Germline V gene sequence: CDR1 LNHNV, CDR2 YYDKDF (reference sequence). The V and J ends lost 2 bases and 12 bases respectively, with 8 bases between them. This sample stems from a study of blood T cell repertoires in COVID-19. The assay was immunoSEQ multiplex PCR, and TCRdb's table has in-frame clones only and misses some. Of about 48,000 clones listed, over 75% are singletons. The clonotype originates from a woman of 80 years or more with COVID-19, enrolled during active disease. Sequenced input: peripheral blood. The V and J genes are TRBV15 and TRBJ2-1, with D possibly TRBD1 on 5 matching bases. This CDR3 reads CATSRTGGQFF. In nucleotides, the CDR3 is TGTGCCACCAGCAGAACAGGTGGGCAGTTCTTC.